Listed below are T cell receptor beta chains from one sample, sequenced in a study of shared clonotypes between healthy human individuals. Assay used: immunoSEQ multiplex PCR; TCRdb lists only in-frame clones, some missing. The table has some 2,000,000 clones, around 95% seen once. Sample: naive CD4+ T cells sorted from blood. The receptor set was obtained from a man in his late teens or twenties in good health. CDR3s include the opening cysteine and the closing phenylalanine or tryptophan. A D gene is named only where the DNA matches it firmly.

TRBV6-1	TRBJ2-7	-	CASSEVWGASYEQYF	TGTGCCAGCAGTGAAGTTTGGGGGGCTTCCTACGAGCAGTACTTC
TRBV5-1	TRBJ1-2	-	CASSLVGSLYGYTF	TGCGCCAGCAGCTTGGTCGGGAGTCTCTATGGCTACACCTTC
TRBV10-3	TRBJ1-5	-	CATGGIGGQPQHF	TGTGCCACCGGGGGGATCGGTGGACAGCCCCAGCATTTT
TRBV7-9	TRBJ2-3	-	CASSMSKGGRTDTQYF	TGTGCCAGCTCCATGTCAAAAGGGGGGCGAACAGATACGCAGTATTTT
TRBV28	TRBJ2-7	TRBD1	CASSRDRGRGEQYF	TGTGCCAGCAGCCGCGACAGGGGGCGGGGCGAGCAGTACTTC
TRBV25-1	TRBJ1-4	TRBD1	CASSASGGGYEKLFF	TGTGCCAGCAGTGCCTCAGGGGGCGGATATGAAAAACTGTTTTTT
TRBV30	TRBJ1-5	-	CAWGVSSNQPQHF	TGTGCCTGGGGGGTGTCGAGCAATCAGCCCCAGCATTTT
TRBV6-5	TRBJ1-5	-	CASSLGVYSNQPQHF	TGTGCCAGCAGTTTGGGAGTCTATAGCAATCAGCCCCAGCATTTT
TRBV5-1	TRBJ1-5	-	CASSREGSQPQHF	TGCGCCAGCAGCAGGGAGGGAAGTCAGCCCCAGCATTTT
TRBV30	TRBJ1-4	TRBD1	CASDRGTNEKLFF	TGTGCCTCCGACAGGGGGACCAATGAAAAACTGTTTTTT
TRBV5-1	TRBJ2-2	-	CASSSTGFGGELFF	TGCGCCAGCAGCTCGACAGGCTTTGGCGGGGAGCTGTTTTTT
TRBV6-5	TRBJ2-7	-	CASSYSPRGYEQYF	TGTGCCAGCAGTTACTCGCCCAGGGGCTACGAGCAGTACTTC
TRBV27	TRBJ1-5	-	CASSQGTQPQHF	TGTGCCAGCTCCCAGGGGACGCAGCCCCAGCATTTT
TRBV7-2	TRBJ2-2	-	CASSLNPTGELFF	TGTGCCAGCAGCTTAAACCCCACCGGGGAGCTGTTTTTT
TRBV29-1	TRBJ2-5	-	CSVEDLETQYF	TGCAGCGTTGAAGATCTAGAGACCCAGTACTTC
TRBV7-3	TRBJ1-5	TRBD1	CASSQPLDRVRDQPQHF	TGTGCCAGCAGCCAACCATTGGACAGGGTTCGCGATCAGCCCCAGCATTTT
TRBV6-5	TRBJ1-2	TRBD1	CASRESGTGGGYTF	TGTGCCAGCAGAGAGAGCGGGACAGGGGGTGGCTACACCTTC